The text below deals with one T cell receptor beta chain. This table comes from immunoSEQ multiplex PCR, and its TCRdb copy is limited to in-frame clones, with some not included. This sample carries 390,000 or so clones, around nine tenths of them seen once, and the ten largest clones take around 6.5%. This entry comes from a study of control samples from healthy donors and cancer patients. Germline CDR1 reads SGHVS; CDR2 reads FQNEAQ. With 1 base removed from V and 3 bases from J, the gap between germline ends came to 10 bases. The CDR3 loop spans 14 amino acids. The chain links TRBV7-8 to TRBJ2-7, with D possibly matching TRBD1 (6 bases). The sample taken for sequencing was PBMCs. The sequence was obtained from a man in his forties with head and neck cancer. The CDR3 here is CASSLGGTSYEQYF. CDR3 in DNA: TGTGCCAGCAGCTTAGGGGGGACAAGCTACGAGCAGTACTTC.